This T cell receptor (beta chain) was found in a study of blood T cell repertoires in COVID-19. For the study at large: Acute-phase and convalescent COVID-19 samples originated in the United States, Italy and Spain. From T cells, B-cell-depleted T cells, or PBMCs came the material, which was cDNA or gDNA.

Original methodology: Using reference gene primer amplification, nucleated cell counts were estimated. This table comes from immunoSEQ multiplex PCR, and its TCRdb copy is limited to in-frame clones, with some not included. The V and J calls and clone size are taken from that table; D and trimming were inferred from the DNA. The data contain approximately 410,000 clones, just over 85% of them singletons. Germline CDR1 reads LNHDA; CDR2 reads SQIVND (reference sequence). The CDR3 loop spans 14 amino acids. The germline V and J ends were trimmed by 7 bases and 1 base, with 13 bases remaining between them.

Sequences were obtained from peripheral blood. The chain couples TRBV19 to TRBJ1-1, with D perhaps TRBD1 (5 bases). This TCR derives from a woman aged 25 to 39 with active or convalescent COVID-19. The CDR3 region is CASTDSGQNTEAFF. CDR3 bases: TGTGCCAGTACCGATTCTGGACAGAACACTGAAGCTTTCTTT. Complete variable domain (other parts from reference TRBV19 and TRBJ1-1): DGGITQSPKYLFRKEGQNVTLSCEQNLNHDAMYWYRQDPGQGLRLIYYSQIVNDFQKGDIAEGYSVSREKKESFPLTVTSAQKNPTAFYLCASTDSGQNTEAFFGQGTRLTVV.